The 7 T cell receptor beta chains reported below all come from one sample, sequenced in a study of CD8 T cells in ankylosing spondylitis. TCRdb processed the 5' RACE reads anew with MiXCR; each CDR3 protein has one entry. Of roughly 700,000 distinct CDR3 sequences listed, 15% to 20% are singletons. Points from the study as a whole: Ankylosing spondylitis blood appeared to be characterized by a TCR beta motif of eight or nine highly homologous variants.

These TCRs are of unknown antigen specificity. Sequenced sample: blood, either unsorted or a sorted T cell fraction (not recorded which). Receptor source: a male donor with ankylosing spondylitis.

A few counts support this clonotype. The chain recombines TRBV20-1 with TRBJ2-1; D call uncertain. CDR1 and CDR2 from the germline V gene are DFQATT and SNEGSKA (reference sequence). V was shortened by 3 bases and J by 0 bases, with 6 bases between the two germline ends. The CDR3 spans 13 residues. CDR3 sequence: CSASHASYNEQFF. DNA for the CDR3: TGCAGTGCTAGTCACGCCTCCTACAATGAGCAGTTCTTC.

In its sample, this clonotype was seen many times. The J gene is TRBJ2-7, the V gene TRBV2; TRBD1 is a possible D gene (6 bases). CDR3 length: 15 residues. Germline V gene lookup returns CDR1 SNHLY and CDR2 FYNNEI. Trimming left V 1 base short and J 2 bases short, with 12 bases between. CDR3 in amino acids: CASSEEAGAAYEQYF. The CDR3 DNA is TGTGCCAGCAGTGAAGAGGCAGGGGCGGCCTACGAGCAGTACTTC.

CDR3 nucleotides: TGCGCCAGCAGCCCCACAGGGAAGGGGGATGGCTACACCTTC. Protein: CASSPTGKGDGYTF. This chain connects TRBV5-1 to TRBJ1-2; a possible D gene is TRBD1 (6 bases). V lost 4 bases and J 6 bases, leaving 16 bases between the germline ends. Germline CDR1 and CDR2: SGHRS and YFSETQ. The CDR3 has 14 amino acids. The full variable domain, its missing parts supplied by reference TRBV5-1 and TRBJ1-2, is KAGVTQTPRYLIKTRGQQVTLSCSPISGHRSVSWYQQTPGQGLQFLFEYFSETQRNKGNFPGRFSGRQFSNSRSEMNVSTLELGDSALYLCASSPTGKGDGYTFGSGTRLTVV.

The gene calls are TRBV27 and TRBJ2-3; TRBD1 matches at 11 bases. V dropped 5 bases and J dropped 6; count of bases not matched to a gene: 10. The CDR3 loop spans 16 amino acids. Germline V gene sequence: CDR1 MNHEY, CDR2 SMNVEV (reference sequence). CDR3 loop: CASSLRTGGLVDTQYF. CDR3 in DNA: TGTGCCAGCAGTCTTAGGACAGGGGGCTTGGTGGATACGCAGTATTTT.

J is TRBJ1-5 and V is TRBV6-1; D not resolved. The CDR3 has 15 residues. Trimming pared 7 bases from V and 5 bases from J, leaving 18 bases between. Germline V gene data show CDR1 as MNHNS and CDR2 as SASEGT. The CDR3 nucleotides are TGTGCCAGCAATCAGGACGGAAATATGCATCAGCCCCAGCATTTT. Its protein product is CASNQDGNMHQPQHF.

The chain employs TRBV7-9 and TRBJ2-1; 7 bases are shared with TRBD2. This CDR3 region has 13 residues. Losses at the gene ends were 11 bases for V and 2 bases for J; bases not matched to a gene: 6. Germline assignment: CDR1 SEHNR and CDR2 FQNEAQ (reference sequence). The chain's CDR3 is CAGLAEAYNEQFF. CDR3 coding DNA: TGTGCCGGTCTAGCGGAGGCCTACAATGAGCAGTTCTTC. Based on the CDR3 plus reference TRBV7-9 and TRBJ2-1, the full variable domain is DTGVSQNPRHKITKRGQNVTFRCDPISEHNRLYWYRQTLGQGPEFLTYFQNEAQLEKSRLLSDRFSAERPKGSFSTLEIQRTEQGDSAMYLCAGLAEAYNEQFFGPGTRLTVL.

This clonotype was counted a few times. The CDR3 DNA sequence: TGTGCCAGCAGCTTAGAGGAGGGGCAGGGGGGTCAGCCCCAGCATTTT. Translation: CASSLEEGQGGQPQHF. The chain combines TRBV7-6 with TRBJ1-5, with 7 bases identical to TRBD1. V was pared by 1 base and J by 6 bases, with 9 bases of the junction left unmatched. This CDR3 is built from 16 residues. From germline, CDR1 is SGHVS and CDR2 FNYEAQ.